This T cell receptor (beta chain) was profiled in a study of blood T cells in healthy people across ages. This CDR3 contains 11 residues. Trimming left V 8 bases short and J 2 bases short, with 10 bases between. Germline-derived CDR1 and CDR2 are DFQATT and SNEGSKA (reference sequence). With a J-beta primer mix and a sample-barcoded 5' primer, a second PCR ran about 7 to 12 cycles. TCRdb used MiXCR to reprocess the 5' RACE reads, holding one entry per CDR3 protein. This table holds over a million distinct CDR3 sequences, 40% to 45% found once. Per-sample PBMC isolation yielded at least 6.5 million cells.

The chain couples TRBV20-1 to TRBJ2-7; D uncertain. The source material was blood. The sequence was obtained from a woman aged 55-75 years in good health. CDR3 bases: TGCAGTACCTATCTGGCCTACGAGCAGTACTTC. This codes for CSTYLAYEQYF.